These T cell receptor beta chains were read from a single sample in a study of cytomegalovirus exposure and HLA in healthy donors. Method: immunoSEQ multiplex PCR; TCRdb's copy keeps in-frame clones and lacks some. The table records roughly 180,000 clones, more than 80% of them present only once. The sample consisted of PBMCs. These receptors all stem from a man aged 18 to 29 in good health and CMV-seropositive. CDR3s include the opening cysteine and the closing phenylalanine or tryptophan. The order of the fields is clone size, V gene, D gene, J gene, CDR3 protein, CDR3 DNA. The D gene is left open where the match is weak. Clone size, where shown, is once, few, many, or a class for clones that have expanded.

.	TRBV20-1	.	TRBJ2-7	CSARDYYEQYF	TGCAGTGCTAGAGACTATTACGAGCAGTACTTC
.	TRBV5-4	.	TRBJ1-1	CASSLDRQNTEAFF	TGTGCCAGCAGCTTGGACAGGCAGAACACTGAAGCTTTCTTT
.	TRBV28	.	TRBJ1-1	CASSLTGSRGEAFF	TGTGCCAGCAGTTTGACGGGTAGTCGCGGTGAAGCTTTCTTT
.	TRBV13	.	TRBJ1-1	CASTRRGTEAFF	TGTGCCAGCACCCGTCGGGGCACTGAAGCTTTCTTT
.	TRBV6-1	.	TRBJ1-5	CASSAGYNQPQHF	TGTGCCAGCAGTGCAGGGTATAATCAGCCCCAGCATTTT
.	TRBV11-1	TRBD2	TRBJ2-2	CASSRGGANTGELFF	TGTGCCAGCAGCCGGGGGGGGGCGAACACCGGGGAGCTGTTTTTT
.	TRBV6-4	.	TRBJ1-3	CAFERPALYSGNTIYF	TGTGCCTTTGAGCGACCCGCACTCTACTCTGGAAACACCATATATTTT
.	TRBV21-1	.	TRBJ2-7	CASSTNLYLSLAGGSYEQYF	TGTGCCAGCAGCACTAACCTCTACCTCTCACTAGCGGGAGGTTCCTACGAGCAGTACTTC
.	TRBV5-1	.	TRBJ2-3	CASSQFSTDTQYF	TGCGCCAGCAGCCAGTTCAGCACAGATACGCAGTATTTT
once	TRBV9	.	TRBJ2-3	CASSLNSGLGTDTQYF	TGTGCCAGCAGCCTTAATAGCGGTCTTGGCACAGATACGCAGTATTTT
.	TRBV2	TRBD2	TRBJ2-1	CASRADGGRANEQFF	TGTGCCAGCAGGGCCGATGGCGGGAGGGCCAATGAGCAGTTCTTC
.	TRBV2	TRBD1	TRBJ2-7	CASSRQGAAYEQYF	TGTGCCAGCAGTAGACAGGGGGCCGCCTACGAGCAGTACTTC
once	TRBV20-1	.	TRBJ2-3	CSAGGSSTQYF	TGCAGTGCCGGGGGTTCAAGTACGCAGTATTTT
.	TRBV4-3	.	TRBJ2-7	CASSQDWRFSYEQYF	TGCGCCAGCAGCCAAGACTGGCGGTTCTCCTACGAGCAGTACTTC
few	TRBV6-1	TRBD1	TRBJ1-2	CASRGQGYGYTF	TGTGCCAGCAGAGGACAGGGCTATGGCTACACCTTC
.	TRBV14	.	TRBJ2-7	CASKVRSSSYEQYF	TGTGCCAGCAAGGTCCGGAGCAGCTCCTACGAGCAGTACTTC
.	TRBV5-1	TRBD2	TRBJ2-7	CASSLGLAGGPSLDEQYF	TGCGCCAGCAGCTTGGGGCTAGCGGGAGGGCCGTCTCTCGACGAGCAGTACTTC
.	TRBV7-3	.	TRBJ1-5	CASSFSEQGYSNQPQHF	TGTGCCAGCAGCTTCTCGGAACAGGGCTATAGCAATCAGCCCCAGCATTTT
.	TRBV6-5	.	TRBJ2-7	CASSYSRQGRYEQYF	TGTGCCAGCAGTTACTCGAGGCAGGGAAGGTACGAGCAGTACTTC
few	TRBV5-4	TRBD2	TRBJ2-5	CASSVGLAGAGETQYF	TGTGCCAGCAGCGTGGGACTAGCGGGAGCGGGGGAGACCCAGTACTTC
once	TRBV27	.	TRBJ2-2	CASSLRRRGAGELFF	TGTGCCAGCAGTTTAAGAAGAAGAGGCGCCGGGGAGCTGTTTTTT
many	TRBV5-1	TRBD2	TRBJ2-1	CASSFNGLAGVYNEQFF	TGCGCCAGCAGCTTCAACGGGCTAGCGGGAGTCTACAATGAGCAGTTCTTC
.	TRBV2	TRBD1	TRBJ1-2	CASKRDREVYGYTF	TGTGCCAGCAAACGGGACAGGGAGGTCTACGGCTACACCTTC
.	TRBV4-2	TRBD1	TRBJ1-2	CASSQGAGGRGYTF	TGTGCCAGCAGCCAAGGGGCAGGGGGCCGAGGCTACACCTTC
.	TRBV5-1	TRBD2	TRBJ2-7	CASAPAGGLYEQYF	TGCGCCAGCGCCCCAGCGGGAGGGCTGTACGAGCAGTACTTC
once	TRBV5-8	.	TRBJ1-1	CASSLVDPTEAFF	TGTGCCAGCAGCTTGGTAGACCCGACAGAAGCTTTCTTT
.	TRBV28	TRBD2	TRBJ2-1	CASPEAAGDFRDNEQFF	TGTGCCAGCCCCGAAGCAGCGGGAGATTTTCGGGACAATGAGCAGTTCTTC
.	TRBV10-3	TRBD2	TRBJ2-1	CAIAGRPGLAYNEQFF	TGTGCCATCGCAGGGCGGCCGGGACTAGCCTACAATGAGCAGTTCTTC
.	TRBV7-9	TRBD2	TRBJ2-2	CASSPLLAGGTGELFF	TGTGCCAGCAGCCCGTTACTAGCGGGCGGGACCGGGGAGCTGTTTTTT
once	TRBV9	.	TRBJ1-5	CASSLWGVSNQPQHF	TGTGCCAGCAGCTTATGGGGGGTAAGCAATCAGCCCCAGCATTTT
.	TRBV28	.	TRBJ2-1	CASRSSASSYNEQFF	TGTGCCAGCAGATCTAGCGCGAGCTCCTACAATGAGCAGTTCTTC
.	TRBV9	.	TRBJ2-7	CASSVAMGLLYEQYF	TGTGCCAGCAGCGTAGCGATGGGCTTACTCTACGAGCAGTACTTC
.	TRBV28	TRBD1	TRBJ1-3	CASSLQTGGGNTIYF	TGTGCCAGCAGTTTACAGACAGGGGGTGGAAACACCATATATTTT
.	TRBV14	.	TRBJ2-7	CASSQDWGRAYEQYF	TGTGCCAGCAGCCAAGATTGGGGCAGAGCCTACGAGCAGTACTTC
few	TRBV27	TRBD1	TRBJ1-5	CASSLWTGADQPQHF	TGTGCCAGCAGTTTATGGACAGGGGCCGATCAGCCCCAGCATTTT
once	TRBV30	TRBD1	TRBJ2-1	CAWSPGTVHNEQFF	TGTGCCTGGAGTCCCGGGACAGTCCACAATGAGCAGTTCTTC
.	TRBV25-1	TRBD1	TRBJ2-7	CASSGQGGRSSYEQYF	TGTGCCAGCAGCGGACAGGGAGGCCGGAGCTCCTACGAGCAGTACTTC
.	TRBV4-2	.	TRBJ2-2	CASTGTAGELFF	TGTGCCAGTACAGGGACGGCCGGGGAGCTGTTTTTT
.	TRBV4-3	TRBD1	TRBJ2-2	CASSQDRTGGELFF	TGCGCCAGCAGCCAAGATCGGACAGGCGGGGAGCTGTTTTTT
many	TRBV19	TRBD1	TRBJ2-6	CASSPTGVDGANVLTF	TGTGCCAGTAGTCCCACAGGGGTGGACGGGGCCAACGTCCTGACTTTC
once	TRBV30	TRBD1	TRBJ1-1	CAWSEGQSEAFF	TGTGCCTGGAGTGAGGGACAGTCTGAAGCTTTCTTT
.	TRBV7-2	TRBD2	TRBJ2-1	CASSLALAAYNEQFF	TGTGCCAGCAGCTTAGCACTAGCGGCCTACAATGAGCAGTTCTTC
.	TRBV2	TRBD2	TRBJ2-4	CASWEGKAKNIQYF	TGTGCCAGCTGGGAGGGTAAGGCCAAAAACATTCAGTACTTC
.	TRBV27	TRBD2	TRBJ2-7	CASSLQLAGMDEQYF	TGTGCCAGCAGTTTACAGCTAGCGGGAATGGACGAGCAGTACTTC
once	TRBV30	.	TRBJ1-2	CAWSVPGTLYGYTF	TGTGCCTGGAGTGTACCCGGGACACTCTATGGCTACACCTTC
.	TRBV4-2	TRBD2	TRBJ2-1	CASSPEAGGLGNEQFF	TGTGCCAGCAGCCCAGAAGCGGGAGGATTAGGGAATGAGCAGTTCTTC
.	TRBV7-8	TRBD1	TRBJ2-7	CASSLMAGGYYEQYF	TGTGCCAGCAGCTTGATGGCAGGGGGCTACTACGAGCAGTACTTC
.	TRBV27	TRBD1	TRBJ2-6	CASSLTGQGAGGANVLTF	TGTGCCAGCAGTTTAACTGGACAGGGGGCGGGTGGGGCCAACGTCCTGACTTTC
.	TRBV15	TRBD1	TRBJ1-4	CATSRDRGQLNEKLFF	TGTGCCACCAGCAGAGATCGGGGACAGTTAAATGAAAAACTGTTTTTT
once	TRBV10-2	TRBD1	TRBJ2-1	CASSEQGGNEQFF	TGCGCCAGCAGTGAACAGGGGGGTAATGAGCAGTTCTTC
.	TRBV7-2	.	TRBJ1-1	CASSRRTSNTEAFF	TGTGCCAGCAGCCGACGGACATCGAACACTGAAGCTTTCTTT
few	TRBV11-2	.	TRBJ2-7	CASSARDPYEQYF	TGTGCCAGCAGCGCACGAGATCCCTACGAGCAGTACTTC
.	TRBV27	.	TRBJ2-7	CASSLGPDRYEQYF	TGTGCCAGCAGTTTGGGCCCCGATAGATACGAGCAGTACTTC